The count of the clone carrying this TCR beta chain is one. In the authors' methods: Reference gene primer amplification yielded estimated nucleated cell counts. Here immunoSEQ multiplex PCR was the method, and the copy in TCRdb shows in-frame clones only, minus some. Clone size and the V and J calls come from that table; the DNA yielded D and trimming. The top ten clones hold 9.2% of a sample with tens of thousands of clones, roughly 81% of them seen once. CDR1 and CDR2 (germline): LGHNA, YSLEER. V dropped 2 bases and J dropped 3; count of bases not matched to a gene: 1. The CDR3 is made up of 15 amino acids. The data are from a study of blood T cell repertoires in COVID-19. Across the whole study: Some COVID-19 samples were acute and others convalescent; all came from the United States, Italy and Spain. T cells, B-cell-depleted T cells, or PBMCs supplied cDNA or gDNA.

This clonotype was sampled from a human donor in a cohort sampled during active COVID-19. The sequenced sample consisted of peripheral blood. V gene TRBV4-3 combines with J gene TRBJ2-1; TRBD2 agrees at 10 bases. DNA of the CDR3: TGCGCCAGCAGCCAACTAGCGGGGGACTACAATGAGCAGTTCTTC. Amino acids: CASSQLAGDYNEQFF.